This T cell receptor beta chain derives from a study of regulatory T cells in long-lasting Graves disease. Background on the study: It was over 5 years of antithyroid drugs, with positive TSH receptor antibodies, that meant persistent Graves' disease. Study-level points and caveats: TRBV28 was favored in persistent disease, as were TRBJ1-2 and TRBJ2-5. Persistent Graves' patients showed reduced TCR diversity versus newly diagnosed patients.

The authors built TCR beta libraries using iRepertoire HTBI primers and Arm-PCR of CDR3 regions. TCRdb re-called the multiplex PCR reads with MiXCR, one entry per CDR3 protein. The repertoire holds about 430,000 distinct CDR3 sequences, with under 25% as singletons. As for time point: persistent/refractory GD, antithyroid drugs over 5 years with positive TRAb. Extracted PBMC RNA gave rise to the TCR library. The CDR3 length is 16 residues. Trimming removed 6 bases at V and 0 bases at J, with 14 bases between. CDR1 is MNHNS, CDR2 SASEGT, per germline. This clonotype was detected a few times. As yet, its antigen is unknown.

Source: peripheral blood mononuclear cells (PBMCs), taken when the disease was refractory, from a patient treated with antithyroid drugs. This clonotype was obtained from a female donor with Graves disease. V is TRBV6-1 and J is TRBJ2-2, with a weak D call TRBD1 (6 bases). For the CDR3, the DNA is TGTGCCAGCAGAGCCACAGGGACCCCGAACACCGGGGAGCTGTTTTTT. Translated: CASRATGTPNTGELFF.